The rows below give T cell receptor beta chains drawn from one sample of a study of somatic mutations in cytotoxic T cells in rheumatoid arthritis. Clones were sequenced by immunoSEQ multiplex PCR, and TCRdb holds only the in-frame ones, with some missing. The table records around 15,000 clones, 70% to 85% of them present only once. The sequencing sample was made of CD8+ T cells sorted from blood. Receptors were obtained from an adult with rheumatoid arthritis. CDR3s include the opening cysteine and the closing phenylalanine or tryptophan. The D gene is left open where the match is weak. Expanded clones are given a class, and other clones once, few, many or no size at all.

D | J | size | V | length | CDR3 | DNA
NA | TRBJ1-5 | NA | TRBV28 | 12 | CASSSTSLAQHF | TGTGCCAGCAGTTCGACATCCTTGGCCCAGCATTTT
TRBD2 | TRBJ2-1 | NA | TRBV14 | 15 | CASSQGLAGYNEQFF | TGTGCCAGCAGCCAAGGACTAGCGGGGTACAATGAGCAGTTCTTC
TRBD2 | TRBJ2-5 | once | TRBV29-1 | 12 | CSSETSGGIGNF | TGCAGCTCCGAGACTAGCGGGGGGATTGGGAACTTC
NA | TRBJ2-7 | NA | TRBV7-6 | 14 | CASSLAAETYEQYF | TGTGCCAGCAGCTTAGCGGCAGAGACCTACGAGCAGTACTTC
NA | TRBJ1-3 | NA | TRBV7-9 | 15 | CASSLSDSSGNTIYF | TGTGCCAGCAGCTTAAGTGACAGCTCTGGAAACACCATATATTTT
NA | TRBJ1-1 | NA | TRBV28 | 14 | CASSFWGRDTEAFF | TGTGCCAGCAGTTTTTGGGGGCGGGACACTGAAGCTTTCTTT
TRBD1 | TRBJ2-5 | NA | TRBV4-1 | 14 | CASSPGTASSTQYF | TGCGCCAGCAGCCCCGGGACAGCTTCCAGTACCCAGTACTTC
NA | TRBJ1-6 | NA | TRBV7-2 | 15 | CASSQTTRYNSPLHF | TGTGCCAGCAGCCAAACGACGCGGTATAATTCACCCCTCCACTTT
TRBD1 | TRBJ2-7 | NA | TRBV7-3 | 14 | CASSSTGGSDEQYF | TGTGCCAGCAGCTCCACAGGGGGCTCCGACGAGCAGTACTTC
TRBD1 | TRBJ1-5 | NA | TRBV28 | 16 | CASSFVYGRGDQPQHF | TGTGCCAGCAGTTTTGTTTACGGCAGGGGGGATCAGCCCCAGCATTTT
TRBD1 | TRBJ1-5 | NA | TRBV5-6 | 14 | CASSLWTGRQPQHF | TGTGCCAGCAGCCTGTGGACAGGGCGTCAGCCCCAGCATTTT
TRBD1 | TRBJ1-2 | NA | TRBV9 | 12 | CASSGDRYGYTF | TGTGCCAGCAGCGGGGACAGATATGGCTACACCTTC
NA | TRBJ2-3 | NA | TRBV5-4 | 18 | CASSLGAMEGGPADTQYF | TGTGCCAGCAGCTTGGGAGCAATGGAGGGGGGGCCCGCAGATACGCAGTATTTT
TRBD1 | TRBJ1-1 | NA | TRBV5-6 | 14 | CASSLRGQGTEAFF | TGTGCCAGCAGCTTGCGGGGACAGGGGACTGAAGCTTTCTTT
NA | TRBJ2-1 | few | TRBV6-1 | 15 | CASSPGQSSYNEQFF | TGTGCCAGCAGCCCCGGACAGAGCTCCTACAATGAGCAGTTCTTC
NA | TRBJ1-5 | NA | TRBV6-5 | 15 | CASSPTGGGYQPQHF | TGTGCCAGCAGTCCCACCGGGGGCGGTTATCAGCCCCAGCATTTT
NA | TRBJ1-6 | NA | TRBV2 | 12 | CASSEADSPLHF | TGTGCCAGCAGTGAAGCGGATTCACCCCTCCACTTT
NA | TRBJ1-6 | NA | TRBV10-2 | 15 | CASGDAGAIGSPLHF | TGCGCCAGCGGTGATGCGGGCGCGATAGGTTCACCCCTCCACTTT
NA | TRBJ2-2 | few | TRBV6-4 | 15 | CASSERPTNTGELFF | TGTGCCAGCAGCGAAAGACCCACTAACACCGGGGAGCTGTTTTTT
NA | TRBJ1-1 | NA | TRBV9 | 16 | CASSARRQLMNTEAFF | TGTGCCAGCAGCGCCCGGCGACAGCTTATGAACACTGAAGCTTTCTTT
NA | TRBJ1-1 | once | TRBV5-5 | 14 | CASSPVGRYTEAFF | TGTGCCAGCAGCCCAGTAGGACGCTACACTGAAGCTTTCTTT
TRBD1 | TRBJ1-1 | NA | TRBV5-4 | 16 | CASTRDRGFSDTEAFF | TGTGCCAGCACCCGGGACAGGGGGTTTTCGGACACTGAAGCTTTCTTT
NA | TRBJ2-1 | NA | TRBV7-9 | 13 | CASSLEEGNEQFF | TGTGCCAGCAGCTTAGAAGAAGGCAATGAGCAGTTCTTC
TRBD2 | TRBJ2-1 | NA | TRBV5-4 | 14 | CASSLPGLANEQFF | TGTGCCAGCAGCTTACCGGGACTAGCAAATGAGCAGTTCTTC
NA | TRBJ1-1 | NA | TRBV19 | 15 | CASSIVLSGNTEAFF | TGTGCCAGTAGTATAGTCCTATCGGGGAACACTGAAGCTTTCTTT
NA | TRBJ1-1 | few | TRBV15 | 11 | CATSTRGEAFF | TGTGCCACCAGCACAAGGGGGGAAGCTTTCTTT
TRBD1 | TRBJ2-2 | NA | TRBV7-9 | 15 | CASSARQGITGELFF | TGTGCCAGCAGCGCCAGACAGGGGATCACCGGGGAGCTGTTTTTT
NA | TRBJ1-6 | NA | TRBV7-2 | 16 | CASSLASGNYNSPLHF | TGTGCCAGCAGCTTAGCGTCAGGGAACTATAATTCACCCCTCCACTTT
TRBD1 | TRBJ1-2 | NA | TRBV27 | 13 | CASSLRDSYGYTF | TGTGCCAGCAGCCTCCGGGACAGTTATGGCTACACCTTC
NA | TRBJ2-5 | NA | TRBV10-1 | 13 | CASSADNQETQYF | TGCGCCAGCAGTGCAGACAATCAAGAGACCCAGTACTTC
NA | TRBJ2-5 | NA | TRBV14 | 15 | CASSQTIGYQETQYF | TGTGCCAGCAGCCAAACCATCGGGTACCAAGAGACCCAGTACTTC
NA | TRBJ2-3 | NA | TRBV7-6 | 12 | CASSLGAVTQYF | TGTGCCAGCAGCTTAGGGGCGGTTACGCAGTATTTT
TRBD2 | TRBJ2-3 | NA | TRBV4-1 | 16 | CASSQETGGPGDTQYF | TGCGCCAGCAGCCAAGAAACGGGGGGGCCCGGAGATACGCAGTATTTT
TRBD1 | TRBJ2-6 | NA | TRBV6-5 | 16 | CASSYQTGTGANVLTF | TGTGCCAGCAGTTACCAGACAGGGACCGGGGCCAACGTCCTGACTTTC
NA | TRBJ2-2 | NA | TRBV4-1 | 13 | CASSQGDPGELFF | TGCGCCAGCAGCCAAGGAGACCCCGGGGAGCTGTTTTTT
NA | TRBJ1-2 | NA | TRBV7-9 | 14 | CGFKPEGREDGYTF | TGTGGCTTCAAACCAGAGGGCAGGGAGGATGGCTACACCTTC
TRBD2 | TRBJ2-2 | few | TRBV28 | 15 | CASSSRTSGGRAVFF | TGTGCCAGCAGTTCACGGACTAGCGGGGGACGCGCGGTGTTTTTT
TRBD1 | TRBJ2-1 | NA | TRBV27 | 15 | CASTPTGGGYNEQFF | TGTGCCAGCACCCCCACAGGGGGTGGGTACAATGAGCAGTTCTTC
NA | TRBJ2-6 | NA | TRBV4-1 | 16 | CASSQHETSGANVLTF | TGCGCCAGCAGCCAACATGAAACCTCTGGGGCCAACGTCCTGACTTTC
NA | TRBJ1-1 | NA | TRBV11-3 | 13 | CASSLDRDTEAFF | TGTGCCAGCAGCTTAGATCGGGACACTGAAGCTTTCTTT
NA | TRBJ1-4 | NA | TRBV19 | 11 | CASSIGEKLFF | TGTGCCAGTAGTATTGGTGAAAAACTGTTTTTT
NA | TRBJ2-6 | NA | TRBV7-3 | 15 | CASSLNGLGANVLTF | TGTGCCAGCAGCTTAAACGGGCTTGGGGCCAACGTCCTGACTTTC
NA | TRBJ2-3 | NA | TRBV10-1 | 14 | CASSELGSTDTQYF | TGCGCCAGCAGTGAGTTGGGCAGCACAGATACGCAGTATTTT
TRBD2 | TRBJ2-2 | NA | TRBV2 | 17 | CASSDPAGGPITGELFF | TGTGCCAGCAGTGACCCAGCGGGGGGGCCGATCACCGGGGAGCTGTTTTTT
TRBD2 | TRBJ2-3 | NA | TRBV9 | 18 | CASSVEDLAGAVTDTQYF | TGTGCCAGCAGCGTAGAAGATCTAGCGGGGGCGGTCACAGATACGCAGTATTTT
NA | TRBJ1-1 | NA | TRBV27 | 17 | CASSPGRILTGNTEAFF | TGTGCCAGCAGTCCCGGCCGAATTTTGACAGGAAACACTGAAGCTTTCTTT